This T cell receptor beta chain was retrieved from a study of cytotoxic CD8 clonotypes in ibrutinib-treated CLL. In this sample, this clone turned up a few times. The data were produced by immunoSEQ multiplex PCR, yet TCRdb's version contains in-frame clones alone and is incomplete. There are more than 200,000 clones in the sample; approximately 75% occur only once, and around 10% lies in the top ten. The sequence was collected from a human donor with chronic lymphocytic leukemia. This specimen was PBMCs, taken after 12 months of ibrutinib treatment.

The CDR3 region is CASSFLGQGNTEAFF. In DNA, the CDR3 is TGTGCCAGCAGCTTCCTCGGACAGGGCAACACTGAAGCTTTCTTT. The chain is built from TRBV7-8 and TRBJ1-1, with TRBD1 identical over 8 bases. Unmatched junction bases numbered 5, after V lost 3 bases and J lost 2 bases. This CDR3 spans 15 amino acids. The germline gives CDR1 SGHVS, CDR2 FQNEAQ.